This T cell receptor (beta chain) was captured by sequencing in a study of T cell changes during pregnancy in multiple sclerosis. Clones were sequenced by immunoSEQ multiplex PCR, and TCRdb holds only the in-frame ones, with some missing. The sample includes around 130,000 clones, about 95% seen only once; the top ten take more than 0.4%. Looked up from germline, CDR1 is MDHEN and CDR2 is SYDVKM. J was trimmed by 4 bases and V by 1 base; bases with no gene match: 10. This CDR3 is built from 17 residues. The chain employs TRBV28 and TRBJ1-5, with TRBD1 matching 7 bases. This TCR was recovered from a female donor with multiple sclerosis, enrolled in a pregnancy study. This specimen was peripheral blood, taken after pregnancy. The DNA for the CDR3 is TGTGCCAGCAGTTTATTAGCCAAGACAGGGTGGAATCAGCCCCAGCATTTT. As protein: CASSLLAKTGWNQPQHF.